This TCR beta chain was observed in a study of blood T cell repertoires in COVID-19. Overall study: T cells, B-cell-depleted T cells, or PBMCs supplied cDNA or gDNA.

V was cut by 8 bases and J by 0 bases, with 14 bases left in between. The CDR3 runs to 15 residues. Germline lookup yields CDR1 LNHDA and CDR2 SQIVND (reference sequence). The assay was immunoSEQ multiplex PCR, and TCRdb's table has in-frame clones only and misses some. Of fewer than 500,000 clones detected, nearly 90% appear once; the ten largest clones hold approximately 2%. The rearrangement uses TRBV19 and TRBJ2-1; D is undetermined. Sequences were obtained from PBMCs or T cells enriched from blood (not recorded which). This TCR was recovered from a woman between 18 and 29 years old with acute COVID-19. This chain's CDR3 is CASRLAVSSYNEQFF. The CDR3 region has the DNA TGTGCCAGTCGACTGGCGGTGAGCTCCTACAATGAGCAGTTCTTC. Together with reference TRBV19 and TRBJ2-1, the CDR3 gives the full variable domain: DGGITQSPKYLFRKEGQNVTLSCEQNLNHDAMYWYRQDPGQGLRLIYYSQIVNDFQKGDIAEGYSVSREKKESFPLTVTSAQKNPTAFYLCASRLAVSSYNEQFFGPGTRLTVL.